Here is one T cell receptor (beta chain) with its context. Other DNA sequences within the sample encode an identical CDR3. This entry comes from a study of blood T cell repertoires in COVID-19. About the study: Material from acute and convalescent COVID-19 was sourced from the United States, Italy and Spain.

V lost 1 base to trimming and J lost 7 bases, with 7 bases between them. The CDR3 covers 12 residues. Germline values: CDR1 MDHEN, CDR2 SYDVKM. Authors' analysis steps: Reference gene primer amplification in the assay estimated nucleated cell counts. The repertoire was sequenced with immunoSEQ multiplex PCR; TCRdb's copy has only in-frame clones and lacks some. V, J and clone size are taken as reported in that table, and D and trimming were inferred from the DNA itself. The table has more than 250,000 clones, roughly 83% seen once. Sequencing used peripheral blood. The chain joins TRBV28 to TRBJ1-2; D is uncertain. The sequence came from a woman aged 45-65 years with acute or convalescent COVID-19. The CDR3, as DNA: TGTGCCAGCAGTTTATCCAGAAGTGGCTACACCTTC. Protein: CASSLSRSGYTF.